This T cell receptor (beta chain) was recovered during a study of CD8 T cells in ankylosing spondylitis. Findings of the study overall: A motif of seven or eight highly homologous TCR beta variants was seen as apparently characteristic of ankylosing spondylitis blood. Peripheral blood held disease-linked clones only at relatively low frequency, and these were CD8+. The study looked at matched synovial fluid samples from ankylosing spondylitis patients. Disease-linked clones were reported to be significantly enriched there. Previous work reported some of these motif variants in the synovial fluid and blood of reactive arthritis.

The length of the CDR3 is 13 residues. The J segment lost 9 bases and the V segment lost 5 bases, leaving 3 bases of the junction unmatched. Germline V CDR1 and CDR2: DFQATT, SNEGSKA (reference sequence). Libraries of TCR beta came from quantitative 5'-RACE with molecular barcodes. TCRdb reprocessed the 5' RACE reads via MiXCR and lists one record per CDR3 protein. This sample has more than 250,000 distinct CDR3 sequences, with under 8.5% found just once. This clonotype was found a few times. Its cognate antigen is unknown. The V gene is TRBV20-1, the J gene TRBJ2-1, with TRBD2 matching over 14 bases. The sequencing input was blood, either unsorted or a sorted T cell fraction (not recorded which). This clonotype originated in a male donor with ankylosing spondylitis. CDR3 protein: CSAGGLAGVEQFF. CDR3 nucleotide sequence: TGCAGTGCTGGGGGACTAGCGGGAGTTGAGCAGTTCTTC.